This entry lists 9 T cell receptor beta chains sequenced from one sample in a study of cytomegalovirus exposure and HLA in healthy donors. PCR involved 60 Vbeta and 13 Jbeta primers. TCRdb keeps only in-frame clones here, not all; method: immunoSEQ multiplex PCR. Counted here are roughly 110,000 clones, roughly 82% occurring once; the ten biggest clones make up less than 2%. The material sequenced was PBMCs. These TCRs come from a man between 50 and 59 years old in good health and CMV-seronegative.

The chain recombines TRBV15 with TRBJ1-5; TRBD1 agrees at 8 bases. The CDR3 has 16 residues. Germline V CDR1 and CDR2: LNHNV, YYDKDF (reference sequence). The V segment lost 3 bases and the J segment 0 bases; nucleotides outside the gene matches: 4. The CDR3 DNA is TGTGCCACCAGCAGCGGACAGGGATATAGCAATCAGCCCCAGCATTTT. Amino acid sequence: CATSSGQGYSNQPQHF.

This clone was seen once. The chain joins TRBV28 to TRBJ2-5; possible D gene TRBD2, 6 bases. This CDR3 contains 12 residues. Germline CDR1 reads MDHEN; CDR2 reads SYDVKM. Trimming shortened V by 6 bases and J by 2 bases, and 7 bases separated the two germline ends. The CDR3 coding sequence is TGTGCCAGCAGAGGAGGGCAAGAGACCCAGTACTTC. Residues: CASRGGQETQYF.

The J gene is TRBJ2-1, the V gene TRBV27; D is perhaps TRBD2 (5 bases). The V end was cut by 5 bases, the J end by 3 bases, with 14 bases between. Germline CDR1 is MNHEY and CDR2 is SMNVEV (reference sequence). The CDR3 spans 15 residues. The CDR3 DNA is TGTGCCAGCAGTGAGTCGGGAACGCTCTACAATGAGCAGTTCTTC. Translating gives CASSESGTLYNEQFF.

The CDR3 sequence: CSGTGLAKTEAFF. The CDR3 DNA sequence: TGCAGCGGGACAGGTCTGGCAAAAACTGAAGCTTTCTTT. This rearrangement joins TRBV29-1 to TRBJ1-1; 7 nucleotides agree with TRBD1. This CDR3 has 13 residues. V lost 7 bases and J lost 5; bases outside the gene matches: 10. Germline V lookup: CDR1 SQVTM, CDR2 ANQGSEA.

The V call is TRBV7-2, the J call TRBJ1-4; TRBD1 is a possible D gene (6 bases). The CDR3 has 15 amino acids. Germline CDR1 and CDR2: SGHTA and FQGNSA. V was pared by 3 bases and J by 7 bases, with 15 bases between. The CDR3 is CASSLDRGWSEKLFF. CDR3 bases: TGTGCCAGCAGCTTGGACAGAGGGTGGAGTGAAAAACTGTTTTTT.

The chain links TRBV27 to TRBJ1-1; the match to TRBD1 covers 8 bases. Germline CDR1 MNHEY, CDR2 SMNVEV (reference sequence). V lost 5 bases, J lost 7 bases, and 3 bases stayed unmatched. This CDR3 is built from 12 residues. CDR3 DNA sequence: TGTGCCAGCAGTGGACAGGGAAATGAAGCTTTCTTT. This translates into CASSGQGNEAFF.

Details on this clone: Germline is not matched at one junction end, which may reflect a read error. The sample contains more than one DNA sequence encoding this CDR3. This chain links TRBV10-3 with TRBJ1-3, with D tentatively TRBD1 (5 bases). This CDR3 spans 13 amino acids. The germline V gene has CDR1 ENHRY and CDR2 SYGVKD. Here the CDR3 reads CASSTDSGNTIYF. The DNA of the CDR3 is TGCGCCAGCTCGACAGACTCTGGGAACACCATATATTTT.

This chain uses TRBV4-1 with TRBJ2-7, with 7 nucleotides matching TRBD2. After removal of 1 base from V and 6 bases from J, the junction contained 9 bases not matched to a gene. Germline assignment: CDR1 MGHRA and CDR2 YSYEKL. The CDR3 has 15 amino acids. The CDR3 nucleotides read TGCGCCAGCAGCCAAGTGCTCCGGGGGGAACCCGAGCAGTACTTC. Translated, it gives CASSQVLRGEPEQYF.

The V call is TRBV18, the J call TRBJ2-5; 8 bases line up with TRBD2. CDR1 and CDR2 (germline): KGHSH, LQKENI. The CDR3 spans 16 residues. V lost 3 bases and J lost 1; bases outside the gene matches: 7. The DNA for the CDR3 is TGTGCCAGCTCACCCCGTTCGAGCGGGGGCCAAGAGACCCAGTACTTC. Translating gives CASSPRSSGGQETQYF.